Below, 22 T cell receptor beta chains from the same sample are listed, as sequenced in a study of shared clonotypes between healthy human individuals. Method: immunoSEQ multiplex PCR; TCRdb's copy keeps in-frame clones and lacks some. The table includes roughly 2.5 million clones, roughly 92% detected once. The specimen was naive CD4+ T cells sorted from blood. Subset described: CD45RA+ positively selected. The receptors shown here come from a man aged 18 to 30 in good health.

This chain connects TRBV19 to TRBJ2-1, with 15 bases fitting TRBD2. The CDR3 length is 19 residues. Germline V CDR1 and CDR2: LNHDA, SQIVND (reference sequence). Unmatched junction bases numbered 7, after V lost 4 bases and J lost 0 bases. Written as DNA, the CDR3 is TGTGCCAGTAGTACCTCGGGACTAGCGGGGGGCAGCTCCTACAATGAGCAGTTCTTC. It yields the protein CASSTSGLAGGSSYNEQFF. Using reference TRBV19 and TRBJ2-1 for the parts outside the CDR3, the full variable domain is DGGITQSPKYLFRKEGQNVTLSCEQNLNHDAMYWYRQDPGQGLRLIYYSQIVNDFQKGDIAEGYSVSREKKESFPLTVTSAQKNPTAFYLCASSTSGLAGGSSYNEQFFGPGTRLTVL.

The chain couples TRBV5-1 to TRBJ1-5; 7 nucleotides line up with TRBD1. CDR3 length: 14 residues. The junction had 7 bases not matched to a gene; V was cut back by 4 bases and J by 6 bases. Germline values: CDR1 SGHRS, CDR2 YFSETQ. In nucleotides, the CDR3 is TGCGCCAGCAGCCTCCGACAGGGTGGTCAGCCCCAGCATTTT. Translating it yields CASSLRQGGQPQHF.

The CDR3 DNA reads TGTGCCAGCAGCCACTGGGACTCTTTCACAGATACGCAGTATTTT. It codes for CASSHWDSFTDTQYF. V gene TRBV7-9 combines with J gene TRBJ2-3; the D gene is possibly TRBD2 (6 bases). The CDR3 contains 15 residues. Germline CDR1 reads SEHNR; CDR2 reads FQNEAQ (reference sequence). The V gene lost 5 bases and the J gene lost 2 bases, with 14 bases spanning the gap.

The DNA of the CDR3 is TGTGCCAGCAGCTTGGCTACCGGGACAGGGTGGGCAGAGACCCAGTACTTC. Its translation: CASSLATGTGWAETQYF. The rearrangement joins TRBV5-6 to TRBJ2-5; 9 nucleotides match TRBD1. Germline loops: CDR1 SGHDT, CDR2 YYEEEE. The CDR3 spans 17 residues. J was trimmed by 4 bases and V by 0 bases; bases with no gene match: 10.

The V call is TRBV5-4, the J call TRBJ2-2, with TRBD2 identical over 10 bases. The length of the CDR3 is 15 residues. The V segment lost 7 bases and the J segment 6 bases; nucleotides outside the gene matches: 9. Germline CDR1 is SGHNT and CDR2 is YYREEE (reference sequence). CDR3 sequence (DNA): TGTGCCAGCGGTTTAGCGGGAGGCGGTCCCGGGGAGCTGTTTTTT. Protein product: CASGLAGGGPGELFF.

The gene calls are TRBV2 and TRBJ2-5; 16 positions match TRBD2. The CDR3 has 19 amino acids. The germline CDR1 and CDR2 sequences are SNHLY and FYNNEI. V dropped 6 bases and J dropped 3; count of bases not matched to a gene: 13. The CDR3, as DNA: TGTGCCAGCAGGGCCGGGACTAGCGGGAGGGCATCCTTCAAAGAGACCCAGTACTTC. It is translated as CASRAGTSGRASFKETQYF.

This chain connects TRBV9 to TRBJ2-5, with a weak D call TRBD1 (6 bases). Trimming removed 4 bases at V and 5 bases at J, with 15 bases between. This CDR3 contains 14 residues. The germline CDR1 and CDR2 sequences are SGDLS and YYNGEE. CDR3 protein: CASSTTGLGETQYF. In DNA form, the CDR3 reads TGTGCCAGCAGCACCACAGGGTTGGGGGAGACCCAGTACTTC.

V usage is TRBV5-4 and J usage is TRBJ1-6; D not resolved. Trimming removed 4 bases at V and 7 bases at J, with 12 bases between. Per germline, CDR1 SGHNT and CDR2 YYREEE (reference sequence). The CDR3 has 14 residues. CDR3 loop: CASSAGLNNSPLHF. The CDR3 DNA reads as TGTGCCAGCAGCGCTGGACTGAACAATTCACCCCTCCACTTT.

This rearrangement joins TRBV30 to TRBJ1-3; D may be TRBD1 (6 bases). The germline V gene has CDR1 GTSNPN and CDR2 SVGIG (reference sequence). Trimming took 3 bases from V and 4 from J, leaving 13 bases between them. This CDR3 is built from 14 residues. This CDR3 is CAWSARGPGNTIYF. Here the CDR3 DNA reads TGTGCCTGGAGCGCCAGGGGACCCGGAAACACCATATATTTT.

The rearrangement joins TRBV18 to TRBJ2-5; TRBD2 is a possible D gene (5 bases). Near its end, the DNA agrees better with TRBJ2-7, so the J call may be wrong. Germline values: CDR1 KGHSH, CDR2 LQKENI. The CDR3 has 13 residues. CDR3 region: CASSPGNTYEQYF. The CDR3 bases are TGTGCCAGCTCACCCGGGAATACCTACGAGCAGTACTTC.

The rearrangement joins TRBV4-1 to TRBJ1-6; 7 nucleotides align to TRBD1. After removal of 3 bases from V and 7 bases from J, the junction contained 6 bases not matched to a gene. CDR1 and CDR2 (germline): MGHRA, YSYEKL. This CDR3 comprises 15 residues. The DNA for the CDR3 is TGCGCCAGCAGCCACGGACAGGTTCAAAATTCACCCCTCCACTTT. Translated, it gives CASSHGQVQNSPLHF.

The chain is built from TRBV28 and TRBJ1-2; D is uncertain. The CDR3 spans 12 residues. V was cut by 5 bases and J by 4 bases, with 8 bases left in between. CDR1 is MDHEN and CDR2 is SYDVKM in the germline V gene. The CDR3 nucleotides are TGTGCCAGCAGTCCGCACAGCTATGGCTACACCTTC. Its translation is CASSPHSYGYTF.

This sequence joins TRBV6-1 and TRBJ2-4; D perhaps matches TRBD1 (5 bases). V was shortened by 10 bases and J by 0 bases, with 13 bases between the two germline ends. CDR1 MNHNS and CDR2 SASEGT come from the germline V gene. The CDR3 runs 14 residues. Here the CDR3 DNA reads TGTGCCACAGGGTCCTCCCTAGCCAAAAACATTCAGTACTTC. Translation gives CATGSSLAKNIQYF.

The chain couples TRBV5-6 to TRBJ1-3; no firm D call. Germline CDR1 SGHDT, CDR2 YYEEEE. The V and J ends lost 3 bases and 1 base respectively, with 11 bases between them. CDR3 size: 15 residues. As DNA, the CDR3 is TGTGCCAGCAGCTCTCAACTGGATTCTGGAAACACCATATATTTT. Its translation is CASSSQLDSGNTIYF.

This chain uses TRBV6-6 with TRBJ2-7, with D unclear. The V end lost 0 bases, the J end lost 4 bases, and 13 bases lay between the germline ends. The CDR3 is 15 residues long. Germline assignment: CDR1 MNHNY and CDR2 SVGAGI (reference sequence). This CDR3 is CASSYSGSNPYEQYF. CDR3 DNA: TGTGCCAGCAGTTACTCCGGCAGCAACCCATACGAGCAGTACTTC.

V gene TRBV4-3 combines with J gene TRBJ1-5, with D unresolved. The CDR3 sequence is 14 residues long. Between the trimmed V and J ends, which lost 4 bases and 6 bases, there was a span of 13 bases. Germline V lookup: CDR1 LGHNA, CDR2 YSLEER. CDR3 DNA sequence: TGCGCCAGCAGCCGGACCGCCGGTGGTCAGCCCCAGCATTTT. Protein product: CASSRTAGGQPQHF.

The chain recombines TRBV7-2 with TRBJ2-3; either TRBD1 or TRBD2 may supply D (5 bases each). CDR1 is SGHTA and CDR2 is FQGNSA in the germline V gene. There are 14 residues in the CDR3. V was pared by 4 bases and J by 1 base, with 9 bases between. The CDR3 region is CASSSRDRTDTQYF. The CDR3 bases are TGTGCCAGCAGCTCCCGGGACCGCACAGATACGCAGTATTTT.

The chain carries TRBV6-5 and TRBJ1-1; no clear D gene. The CDR3 runs to 16 residues. With 0 bases removed from V and 1 base from J, the gap between germline ends came to 12 bases. Germline CDR1 MNHEY, CDR2 SVGAGI. The CDR3 nucleotides are TGTGCCAGCAGTTACTCGAGCCCCCGGTCGAACACTGAAGCTTTCTTT. Translated: CASSYSSPRSNTEAFF.

This clone was recorded once. V usage is TRBV5-5 and J usage is TRBJ2-1; 12 nucleotides agree with TRBD2. The ends lost 3 bases at V and 4 bases at J; junction bases unmatched: 5. Germline V gene lookup returns CDR1 SGHKS and CDR2 YYEKEE (reference sequence). The CDR3 has 16 amino acids. CDR3 residues: CASSYSSGGAYNEQFF. In DNA form, the CDR3 reads TGTGCCAGCAGCTACTCTAGCGGGGGGGCTTACAATGAGCAGTTCTTC.

The J gene is TRBJ2-7, the V gene TRBV7-9, with 9 bases identical to TRBD1. The CDR3 covers 15 residues. Germline CDR1 and CDR2: SEHNR and FQNEAQ (reference sequence). Unmatched junction bases numbered 10, after V lost 4 bases and J lost 6 bases. The CDR3 region is CASSSRRDRASEQYF. The CDR3, as DNA: TGTGCCAGCAGCTCCCGCCGGGACAGGGCAAGCGAGCAGTACTTC.

The chain has TRBV7-2 and TRBJ2-1, with 10 bases matching TRBD1. CDR3 length: 16 residues. Germline CDR1 is SGHTA and CDR2 is FQGNSA. V trimming: 1 base; J trimming: 4 bases; junction bases outside the gene matches: 4. CDR3 sequence reads: CASSLEPGQGYNEQFF. In DNA, the CDR3 is TGTGCCAGCAGCTTAGAGCCGGGACAGGGGTACAATGAGCAGTTCTTC.

The rearrangement links TRBV15 to TRBJ2-5, with D uncertain. This CDR3 has 15 amino acids. Germline V lookup: CDR1 LNHNV, CDR2 YYDKDF (reference sequence). The germline V and J ends were trimmed by 1 base and 4 bases, with 13 bases remaining between them. CDR3 nucleotides: TGTGCCACCAGCAGAGTGGACCCAATCGGAGAGACCCAGTACTTC. Translating it yields CATSRVDPIGETQYF. The variable domain in full, completed from reference TRBV15 and TRBJ2-5, reads DAMVIQNPRYQVTQFGKPVTLSCSQTLNHNVMYWYQQKSSQAPKLLFHYYDKDFNNEADTPDNFQSRRPNTSFCFLDIRSPGLGDTAMYLCATSRVDPIGETQYFGPGTRLLVL.